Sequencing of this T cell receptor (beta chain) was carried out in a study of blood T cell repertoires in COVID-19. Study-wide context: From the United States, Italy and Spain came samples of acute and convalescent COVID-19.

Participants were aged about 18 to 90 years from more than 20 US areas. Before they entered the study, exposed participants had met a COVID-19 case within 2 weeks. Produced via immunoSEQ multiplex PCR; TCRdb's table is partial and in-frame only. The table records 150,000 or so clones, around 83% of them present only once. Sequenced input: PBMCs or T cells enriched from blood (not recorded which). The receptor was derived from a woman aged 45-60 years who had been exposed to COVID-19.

The CDR3 is CASSRAGAGYSNTGELFF. CDR3 in DNA: TGCGCCAGCAGCCGAGCGGGGGCCGGATACTCGAACACCGGGGAGCTGTTTTTT. The chain is built from TRBV4-3 and TRBJ2-2; 8 bases fit TRBD2. With 4 bases clipped from V and 0 bases from J, the junction kept 10 bases outside the gene matches. The germline CDR1 and CDR2 sequences are LGHNA and YSLEER. The CDR3 length is 18 residues.